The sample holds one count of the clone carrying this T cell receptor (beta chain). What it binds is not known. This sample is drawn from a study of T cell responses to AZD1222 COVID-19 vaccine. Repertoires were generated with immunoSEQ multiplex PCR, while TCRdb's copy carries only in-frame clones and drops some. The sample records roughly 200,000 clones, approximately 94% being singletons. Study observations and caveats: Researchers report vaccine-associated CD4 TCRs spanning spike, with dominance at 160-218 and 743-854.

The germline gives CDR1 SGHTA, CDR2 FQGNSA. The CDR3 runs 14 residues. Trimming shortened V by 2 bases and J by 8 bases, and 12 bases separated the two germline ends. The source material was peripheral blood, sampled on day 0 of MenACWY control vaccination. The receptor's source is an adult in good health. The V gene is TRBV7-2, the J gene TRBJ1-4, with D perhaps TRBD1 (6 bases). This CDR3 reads CASSLSGVGEKLFF. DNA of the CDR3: TGTGCCAGCAGCTTATCAGGGGTGGGGGAAAAACTGTTTTTT.